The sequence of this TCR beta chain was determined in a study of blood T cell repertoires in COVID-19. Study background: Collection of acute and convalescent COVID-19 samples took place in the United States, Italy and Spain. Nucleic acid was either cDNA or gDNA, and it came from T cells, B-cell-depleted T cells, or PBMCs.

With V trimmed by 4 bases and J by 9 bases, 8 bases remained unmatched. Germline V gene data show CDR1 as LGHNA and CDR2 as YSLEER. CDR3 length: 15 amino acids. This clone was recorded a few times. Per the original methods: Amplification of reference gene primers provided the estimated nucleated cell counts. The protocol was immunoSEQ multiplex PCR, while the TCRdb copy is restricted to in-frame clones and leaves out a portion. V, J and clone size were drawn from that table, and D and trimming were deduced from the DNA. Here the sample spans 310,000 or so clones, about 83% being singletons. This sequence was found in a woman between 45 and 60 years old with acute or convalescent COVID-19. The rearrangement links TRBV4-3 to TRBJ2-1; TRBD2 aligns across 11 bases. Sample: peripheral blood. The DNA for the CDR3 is TGCGCCAGCAGCCCGACTAGCGGGACTGCTGGTGAGCAGTTCTTC. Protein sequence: CASSPTSGTAGEQFF.